This T cell receptor beta chain was found in a study of T cell repertoires and HLA-DP antigens. This clone was recorded once. Its antigen is currently unknown. Average purity of the negatively selected CD4+ T cells was about 98%. Sequencing used immunoSEQ multiplex PCR; TCRdb keeps in-frame clones, though not all of them. The table includes roughly 70,000 clones, about four fifths detected once. The V end lost 9 bases, the J end lost 1 base, and 10 bases lay between the germline ends. Germline V gene sequence: CDR1 SGHRS, CDR2 YFSETQ. The CDR3 has 13 residues. This sequence joins TRBV5-1 and TRBJ2-2, with D possibly being TRBD2 (6 bases). The TCR originated in a man between 60 and 75 years old in good health and CMV-seronegative. The specimen was CD4+ T cells from PBMCs. As DNA, the CDR3 is TGCGCCACCACCGGGGGGAACACCGGGGAGCTGTTTTTT. Amino acid sequence: CATTGGNTGELFF.